This T cell receptor beta chain was identified during a study of control samples from healthy donors and cancer patients. V was pared by 7 bases and J by 7 bases, with 9 bases between. This CDR3 is built from 11 residues. In germline, CDR1 is SGHDN, CDR2 FVKESK. The method was immunoSEQ multiplex PCR; TCRdb's version includes in-frame clones alone and lacks a portion of them. The data show 75,000 to 95,000 clones, approximately 84% seen once. The sequenced material came from PBMCs. The sequence was collected from a man between 65 and 80 years old with lung cancer. The chain couples TRBV14 to TRBJ2-3, with TRBD2 as a possible D gene (6 bases). CDR3 loop: CASTSGYTQYF. The CDR3 nucleotides are TGTGCCAGCACCAGCGGGTATACGCAGTATTTT.